This T cell receptor beta chain came from a study of low-dose radiotherapy and immunotherapy resistance in tumors. The overall study: Participants in Cohort 1 were administered 0.5 Gy per fraction at 2-week intervals, to a cumulative dose of 6.5 Gy. The 200 mg/m2 dose of intravenous cyclophosphamide was given every two weeks, one day before radiation and immunotherapy.

The V gene end was trimmed by 0 bases and the J gene end by 1 base; junction bases not matched to a gene: 15. The CDR3 extends over 21 amino acids. Germline CDR1 is LGHDT and CDR2 is YNNKEL (reference sequence). To note about this clonotype: The CDR3 carries no conserved terminal phenylalanine or tryptophan, so it likely arises from a read error.

Time point specified: after trial treatment. Treatment defined: LDRT plus nivolumab, ipilimumab, low-dose cyclophosphamide and aspirin (RACIN trial). Low-dose radiotherapy and low-dose cyclophosphamide, together with aspirin, ipilimumab and nivolumab, were given to donors. Each eligible patient had an advanced solid tumor, and these tumors lacked tumor-infiltrating lymphocytes. Alpha and beta chains were covered, as first-strand cDNA relied on TRAV- and TRBV-specific primers. Amplification, which lasted about 20 PCR cycles, used a constant-region primer and V-primer adapter to amplify TCRs. TCRdb analysed the reads with MiXCR anew, one entry per CDR3 protein. Of roughly 90,000 distinct CDR3 sequences listed, under 25% were seen once; the top ten hold 9.5% to 15%.

The source of this sequence is a female donor with ovarian cancer. Sequences were derived from PBMCs, sampled after low-dose radiotherapy plus immunotherapy. The genes are TRBV3-1 and TRBJ2-1, with TRBD2 identical over 10 bases. CDR3 DNA: TGTGCCAGCAGCCAAGACGAGCTCCTAGCGGGGGAGCGGGGATCCTACAATGAGCAGTTCTCC. This codes for CASSQDELLAGERGSYNEQFS.